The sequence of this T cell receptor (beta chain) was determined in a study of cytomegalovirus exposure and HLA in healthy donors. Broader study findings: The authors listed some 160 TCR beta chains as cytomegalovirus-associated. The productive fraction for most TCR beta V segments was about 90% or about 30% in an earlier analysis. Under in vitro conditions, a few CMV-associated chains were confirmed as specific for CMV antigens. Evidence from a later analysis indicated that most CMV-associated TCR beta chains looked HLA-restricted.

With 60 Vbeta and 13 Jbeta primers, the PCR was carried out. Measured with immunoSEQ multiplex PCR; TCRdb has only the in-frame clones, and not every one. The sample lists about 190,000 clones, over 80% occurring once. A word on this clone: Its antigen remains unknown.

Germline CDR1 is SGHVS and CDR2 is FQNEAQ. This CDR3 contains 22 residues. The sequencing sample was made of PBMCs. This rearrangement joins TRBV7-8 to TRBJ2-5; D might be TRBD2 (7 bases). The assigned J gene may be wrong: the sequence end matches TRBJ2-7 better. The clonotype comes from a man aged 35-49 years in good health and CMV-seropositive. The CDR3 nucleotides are TGTGCCAGCAGCTCCCCCCGAGGGGGGGCCAACCCCGGGACTTCTCTCTCCTACGAGCAGTACTTC. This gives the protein CASSSPRGGANPGTSLSYEQYF.